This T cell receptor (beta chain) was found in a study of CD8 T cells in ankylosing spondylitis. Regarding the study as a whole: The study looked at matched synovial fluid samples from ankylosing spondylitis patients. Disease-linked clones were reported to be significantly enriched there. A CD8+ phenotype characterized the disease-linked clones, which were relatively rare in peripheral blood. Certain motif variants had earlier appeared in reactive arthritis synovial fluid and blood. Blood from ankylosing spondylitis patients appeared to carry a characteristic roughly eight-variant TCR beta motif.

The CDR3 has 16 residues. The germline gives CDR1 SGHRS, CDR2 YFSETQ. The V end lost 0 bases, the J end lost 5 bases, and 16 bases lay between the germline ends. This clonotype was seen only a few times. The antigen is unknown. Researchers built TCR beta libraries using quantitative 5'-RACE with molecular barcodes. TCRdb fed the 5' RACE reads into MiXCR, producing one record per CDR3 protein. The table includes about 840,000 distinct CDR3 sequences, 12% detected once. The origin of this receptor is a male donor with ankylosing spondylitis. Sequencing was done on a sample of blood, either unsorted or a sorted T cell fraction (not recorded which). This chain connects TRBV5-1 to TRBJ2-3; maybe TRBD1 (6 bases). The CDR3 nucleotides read TGCGCCAGCAGCTTGGTTGTAGGGGGAAAGGGAGATACGCAGTATTTT. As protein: CASSLVVGGKGDTQYF.